A single sample is the source of the 6 T cell receptor beta chains below, sequenced in a study of follicular helper T cells after annual influenza vaccination. Time point specified: 2014-2015 season, pre-vaccination. Generated by immunoSEQ multiplex PCR, the TCRdb table keeps only in-frame clones and is missing some. The repertoire consists of more than 10,000 clones, with 78% occurring once and the leading ten covering 0.45%. Sequencing was performed on CXCR5- memory CD4+ T cells sorted from blood, taken on the day of influenza vaccination. Receptors originate from an adult who received the influenza vaccine.

The rearrangement links TRBV18 to TRBJ2-1; a possible D gene is TRBD1 (6 bases). The CDR3 runs 14 residues. V lost 3 bases to trimming and J lost 3 bases, with 9 bases between them. Germline V gene lookup returns CDR1 KGHSH and CDR2 LQKENI. The CDR3 bases are TGTGCCAGCTCACCGTGGACAGACTACAATGAGCAGTTCTTC. It specifies CASSPWTDYNEQFF.

The chain is built from TRBV5-8 and TRBJ1-5; TRBD1 is a possible D gene (5 bases). This CDR3 has 14 residues. Germline loops: CDR1 SGHTS, CDR2 YDEGEE. Trimming removed 7 bases from V and 3 bases from J, with 14 bases in between. The CDR3 DNA follows: TGTGCCAGCGTACCGTGGGGGACCAATCAGCCCCAGCATTTT. Translating gives CASVPWGTNQPQHF.

The V call is TRBV7-2, the J call TRBJ2-6; 8 positions agree with TRBD1. In germline, CDR1 is SGHTA, CDR2 FQGNSA. This CDR3 has 18 residues. Losses at the gene ends were 5 bases for V and 0 bases for J; bases not matched to a gene: 9. The CDR3 DNA reads as TGTGCCAGCAGCCTACCGACAGGGGCATTCTCTGGGGCCAACGTCCTGACTTTC. Protein sequence: CASSLPTGAFSGANVLTF.

The chain has TRBV21-1 and TRBJ2-5. TRBV21-1 represents a pseudogene. This CDR3 has 15 amino acids. The CDR3 protein is CASRLRYTFSETQYF. The CDR3 nucleotides are TGTGCCAGCAGGTTACGCTACACTTTCTCTGAGACCCAGTACTTC.

This chain uses TRBV18 with TRBJ1-1; D might be TRBD1 (5 bases). Germline lookup yields CDR1 KGHSH and CDR2 LQKENI. Trimming shortened V by 1 base and J by 5 bases, and 11 bases separated the two germline ends. The CDR3 length is 14 residues. In DNA, the CDR3 is TGTGCCAGCTCACCACTTGCAGGGAATACTGAAGCTTTCTTT. Encoded protein: CASSPLAGNTEAFF. Full variable domain (missing parts from reference TRBV18 and TRBJ1-1): NAGVMQNPRHLVRRRGQEARLRCSPMKGHSHVYWYRQLPEEGLKFMVYLQKENIIDESGMPKERFSAEFPKEGPSILRIQQVVRGDSAAYFCASSPLAGNTEAFFGQGTRLTVV.

This chain uses TRBV11-3 with TRBJ2-1, with 7 bases identical to TRBD1. The CDR3 runs to 15 residues. Germline-derived CDR1 and CDR2 are SGHNT and YENEEA. V trimming: 5 bases; J trimming: 3 bases; junction bases outside the gene matches: 7. The CDR3 DNA follows: TGTGCCAGCAGCGCAGCCGGGACAGACTACAATGAGCAGTTCTTC. This sequence encodes CASSAAGTDYNEQFF.